This T cell receptor beta chain was recorded in a study of blood T cell repertoires in COVID-19. For the study at large: The analysed material was cDNA or gDNA that came from T cells, B-cell-depleted T cells, or PBMCs.

Germline V gene sequence: CDR1 SEHNR, CDR2 FQNEAQ (reference sequence). V was pared by 5 bases and J by 4 bases, with 8 bases of the junction left unmatched. The CDR3 spans 16 residues. Produced via immunoSEQ multiplex PCR; TCRdb's table is partial and in-frame only. The table shows roughly 100,000 clones, with roughly 92% occurring only once. The TCR comes from a woman aged 45-60 years with COVID-19, enrolled during active disease. Sequenced input: peripheral blood. The chain has TRBV7-9 and TRBJ2-6, with 7 bases matching TRBD1. In DNA form, the CDR3 reads TGTGCCAGCAGCCGTCAGACAGGGTCGGGGGCCAACGTCCTGACTTTC. Its protein is CASSRQTGSGANVLTF.